This T cell receptor (beta chain) was sequenced for a study of neoadjuvant anti-PD-1 for oral cavity cancer. The table came from immunoSEQ multiplex PCR; TCRdb's copy has only in-frame clones and leaves some out. The table shows 55,000 to 75,000 clones, with more than 60% occurring only once. After removal of 1 base from V and 5 bases from J, the junction contained 7 bases not matched to a gene. Per germline, CDR1 SGHNT and CDR2 YYREEE (reference sequence). CDR3 length equals 15 residues. The sample in question was PBMCs, obtained before nivolumab (anti-PD-1) treatment. V gene TRBV5-4 combines with J gene TRBJ2-5; TRBD1 matches at 8 bases. The receptor was isolated from a person aged 40 to 85 with oral cavity squamous cell carcinoma. The CDR3 reads CASSLSRGRGETQYF. The CDR3 DNA reads as TGTGCCAGCAGCTTGAGCAGGGGGCGCGGGGAGACCCAGTACTTC. Full variable domain (missing parts from reference TRBV5-4 and TRBJ2-5): ETGVTQSPTHLIKTRGQQVTLRCSSQSGHNTVSWYQQALGQGPQFIFQYYREEENGRGNFPPRFSGLQFPNYSSELNVNALELDDSALYLCASSLSRGRGETQYFGPGTRLLVL.